Here is one T cell receptor (beta chain) with its context. Its binding antigen is unknown. A read error may account for a junction end that differs from germline. A constant-region primer and ProtoScript II reverse transcriptase were used to reverse-transcribe TCRbeta-specific cDNA from about 0.55 ug total RNA. Three nested multiplex PCR rounds, following a slightly modified ARM-PCR procedure, were used to build the TCRbeta libraries. Multiplex TRBV1-TRBV30 forward primers and a Cbeta reverse primer were used in the first two PCR rounds, each of which was run for 9 to 11 cycles. A final 25-cycle PCR with Deep VentR polymerase added sample barcodes and Illumina adapters. Before sequencing, amplicons of 200-500 bp were gel-purified using a QIAquick gel extraction kit. TCRbeta amplicons were sequenced on an Illumina HiSeq 2500 with 250-bp paired-end reads. Turning to the authors' computational methods: Reads were quality-trimmed with Trimmomatic v0.33, and paired reads were merged with FLASH v1.2.11 to recover full CDR3 sequences. V, D and J germline segments were assigned to the rearranged TCRbeta sequences by MiGEC v1.2.1b. Clonotype statistics and Shannon-Wiener diversity indices were calculated with VDJtools v1.0.0. Except for diversity analysis, only the 250 most abundant clonotypes of each sample were used in subsequent analyses to reduce sampling bias. In TCRdb, the public reads were trimmed at Q25 with fastp and aligned with MiXCR, with productive beta chains retained. Rows are combined by CDR3 protein, so each entry shows the most common genes and DNA. The authors' filters were not applied to this entry. The sample table records some 43,000 distinct CDR3 sequences; about two thirds of these occur just once. 29% of the sample rests with the top ten.

Without any cell sorting, total RNA and DNA were co-extracted from about 21-30 mg of bulk tissue using the AllPrep DNA/RNA mini kit. Between November 2015 and 2016, about five patients in China with histopathologically diagnosed primary liver carcinoma had surgical resection. At the time of sampling, the patients were treatment-naive and had chronic HBV infection. Five spatially separated regions were sampled from each tumor: the superior, inferior, left-lateral and right-lateral poles, plus the tumor centre. Histological examination found more than 75% viable tumor cells in every tumor sample. Fresh tumor and adjacent tissue pieces were bisected, with one half stored in RNAlater at -80 degrees C and the other half sent for histology. The sample belongs to a study of tumor-infiltrating lymphocytes in primary liver carcinoma (dated by TCRdb to 2016 to 2017). Regarding the research as a whole: Hepatocellular carcinoma (four) or combined HCC and intrahepatic cholangiocarcinoma (one) was present in the five patients, who were three men and two women aged 30 to 69 years. Tumors of the five patients were stage T1-T3 N0M0 with maximum diameters of roughly 4.2 to 11 cm. Each sample produced roughly 3.5 to 7.13 million productive TCRbeta reads, and read depth showed no significant difference between tissue types. Across five regions of each liver tumor, along with adjacent normal tissue and blood, the study brought together TCRbeta repertoire sequencing, expression microarrays and whole-exome sequencing. A total of 35 or so specimens from 5 patients went through TCRbeta repertoire sequencing, namely 25 tumor regions, 5 adjacent noncancerous liver tissues and 5 peripheral blood samples. Agilent mRNA microarray profiling was performed on the approximately 25 tumor region samples to relate TCRbeta repertoire diversity to the local molecular phenotype. Technical replicate repertoires showed high reproducibility, with mean shared-clone rates roughly 0.88 and correlation coefficients above 0.95. Overall results and qualifications from the work: The study included only a few patients, and the authors note findings should be validated in a larger study. Because the samples were bulk and unsorted, CD4+ and CD8+ T cell repertoires could not be compared. Because only the TCR beta chain was sequenced and unpaired alpha chains were not captured, true repertoire diversity is likely underestimated. Only about 7-25% of top clones were found in all five regions of a tumor, suggesting spatial heterogeneity of tumor-infiltrating T cells. Compared with blood, tumors had a significantly larger share of the repertoire taken up by the top 250 clones (p = 0.039). Pairs of tumor regions showed greater repertoire overlap (mean approximately 35%) than tumor-adjacent pairs (roughly 17%) or tumor-blood pairs (approximately 15%), which is consistent with antigen-driven expansion.

CDR1 and CDR2 were assigned from the germline V gene as MNHEY and SVGAGI. Spanning cysteine to phenylalanine, the CDR3 consists of 13 amino acids. Only the CDR3 part of the read is kept: 39 bases, read in frame from the first base. The chain links TRBV6-5 with TRBJ2-7; TRBD2 is perhaps the D gene, given 5 matching bases. Sequencing was carried out using liver tumor tissue from sampling region 5. This specimen's cell subset or site label, interpreted: tumor region T5, tumor centre. The source of this sequence is a middle-aged man with primary liver carcinoma and hepatitis B virus infection. The CDR3 reads as follows: CASSHSEGYEQYF. The DNA is TGTGCCAGCAGTCACAGTGAGGGCTACGAGCAGTATTTC.